Presented here are 18 T cell receptor beta chains from one specimen sequenced in a study of circulating CD8 cells and anti-PD-1 response in melanoma. Sorting of live CD3+CD8+TCRalphabeta+ cells by PD-1 and/or TIGIT gave four subsets. Using 15 ng of total RNA, TCR libraries were made with the QIAseq Immune Repertoire TCR panel. From the reads, TCRdb called clonotypes with MiXCR, one entry per CDR3 protein. The table includes fewer than 1,400 distinct CDR3 sequences, roughly 7.7% detected once. The sequenced sample was CD8+ T cells from PBMCs, obtained at baseline or after one month of anti-PD-1 therapy (not recorded which). These receptor sequences come from a human donor with melanoma.

In this sample, this clonotype is medium-sized (0.01 to 0.1%). The chain joins TRBV19 to TRBJ2-7, with 7 bases fitting TRBD2. V lost 5 bases and J lost 6; bases outside the gene matches: 4. This CDR3 region has 12 residues. Germline-derived CDR1 and CDR2 are LNHDA and SQIVND (reference sequence). The CDR3 spells CASSGGGLEQYF. The CDR3 DNA reads TGTGCCAGTAGTGGGGGAGGGCTCGAGCAGTACTTC.

Judged by abundance, this clonotype is large. The rearrangement uses TRBV4-1 and TRBJ2-7; possible D gene TRBD1, 6 bases. Trimming removed 0 bases at V and 2 bases at J, with 14 bases between. Per germline, CDR1 MGHRA and CDR2 YSYEKL. This CDR3 is built from 16 residues. CDR3 in DNA: TGCGCCAGCAGCCAAGATCAGAACAGGGCACCCTACGAGCAGTACTTC. Its translation: CASSQDQNRAPYEQYF.

In its sample, this clonotype ranks as medium-sized (0.01 to 0.1%). This may be a read error: a much more frequent sequence differs by one nucleotide. V gene TRBV2 combines with J gene TRBJ2-7, with a tentative D call TRBD2 (6 bases). This CDR3 contains 15 residues. Germline V gene data show CDR1 as SNHLY and CDR2 as FYNNEI. The CDR3 reads CASSEWVGEAVERYF. CDR3 DNA sequence: TGTGCCAGCAGTGAATGGGTCGGGGAGGCGGTTGAGCGGTACTTC.

In its sample, this clonotype ranks as medium-sized (0.01 to 0.1%). The chain uses TRBV6-4 and TRBJ2-3; 15 positions match TRBD2. Germline values: CDR1 MRHNA, CDR2 SNTAGT. This CDR3 spans 16 amino acids. Trimming removed 3 bases from V and 4 bases from J; junction bases left unmatched: 2. The CDR3 loop is CASSDRTSGGADTQYF. DNA for the CDR3: TGTGCCAGCAGTGATCGGACTAGCGGGGGGGCAGATACGCAGTATTTT.

This clonotype ranks as large. CDR3 DNA: TGTGCCAGTAGTATGACAGGGGACTACAATGAGCAGTTCTTC. Its protein product is CASSMTGDYNEQFF. V and J are TRBV19 and TRBJ2-1, with TRBD1 matching 8 bases. This CDR3 comprises 14 residues. The germline V gene has CDR1 LNHDA and CDR2 SQIVND (reference sequence). After removal of 3 bases from V and 3 bases from J, the junction contained 1 base not matched to a gene.

Note on this clonotype: Mismatch with germline at one junction end may stem from a read error. V gene TRBV19 combines with J gene TRBJ2-1; TRBD2 matches 12 bases. Germline CDR1 is LNHDA and CDR2 is SQIVND (reference sequence). The CDR3 totals 15 residues. The CDR3 loop reads CAGSLLAGGNNERFF. CDR3 in DNA: TGTGCCGGTAGCTTACTAGCGGGGGGAAACAATGAGCGGTTCTTC. The variable domain in full, completed from reference TRBV19 and TRBJ2-1, reads DGGITQSPKYLFRKEGQNVTLSCEQNLNHDAMYWYRQDPGQGLRLIYYSQIVNDFQKGDIAEGYSVSREKKESFPLTVTSAQKNPTAFYLCAGSLLAGGNNERFFGPGTRLTVL.

By sample share, this clonotype is large. CDR3 residues: CASESAGLAGENTEAFF. The CDR3 DNA is TGTGCCAGCGAAAGCGCGGGTCTGGCAGGGGAGAACACTGAAGCTTTCTTT. The chain employs TRBV27 and TRBJ1-1, with a possible D match to TRBD1 (6 bases). This CDR3 has 17 residues. CDR1 is MNHEY, CDR2 SMNVEV, per germline (reference sequence). Trimming left V 8 bases short and J 1 base short, with 23 bases between.

In this sample, this clonotype is large. This rearrangement joins TRBV19 to TRBJ2-5; maybe TRBD2 (5 bases). CDR1 is LNHDA and CDR2 is SQIVND in the germline V gene (reference sequence). The CDR3 runs 13 residues. V dropped 7 bases and J dropped 2 bases, with 11 bases sitting between them. The CDR3 sequence is CASKSGGQETQYF. Here the CDR3 DNA reads TGTGCCAGTAAGAGCGGCGGGCAAGAGACCCAGTACTTC.

This clonotype was counted between two and nine times. The chain couples TRBV19 to TRBJ2-7; no clear D. Trimming removed 1 base from V and 0 bases from J, with 7 bases in between. Germline CDR1 reads LNHDA; CDR2 reads SQIVND (reference sequence). The CDR3 is made up of 14 amino acids. The CDR3 loop is CASSIARNSYEQYF. CDR3 DNA: TGTGCCAGTAGTATAGCCAGGAACTCCTACGAGCAGTACTTC.

By proportion, this clonotype is medium-sized. This chain connects TRBV19 to TRBJ1-2, with 7 bases lining up with TRBD1. J lost 8 bases, V lost 5 bases, and 5 bases had no gene match. CDR3 length: 12 residues. Germline CDR1 LNHDA, CDR2 SQIVND (reference sequence). The CDR3 spells CASSFGQEGYTF. DNA of the CDR3: TGTGCCAGTAGTTTCGGACAGGAGGGCTACACCTTC.

This clonotype qualifies as large. The chain combines TRBV5-8 with TRBJ2-1, with D perhaps given as TRBD1 or TRBD2 (5 bases each). The length of the CDR3 is 15 residues. V lost 0 bases, J lost 8 bases, and 15 bases lay in between. CDR1 is SGHTS, CDR2 YDEGEE, per germline. CDR3 in amino acids: CASSLGAGTPDEQFF. In nucleotides, the CDR3 is TGTGCCAGCAGCTTGGGTGCCGGGACCCCCGATGAGCAGTTCTTC.

This clonotype is deemed medium-sized. The chain combines TRBV20-1 with TRBJ2-7; TRBD2 might be the D (5 bases). The V gene's germline CDR1 is DFQATT and CDR2 SNEGSKA (reference sequence). Between the trimmed V and J ends, which lost 3 bases and 2 bases, there was a span of 11 bases. The CDR3 runs 13 residues. The CDR3 region has the DNA TGCAGTGCTAGGAACCTAGCCACCTACGAGCAGTACTTC. Its protein is CSARNLATYEQYF.

This clonotype counts as medium-sized. This chain uses TRBV19 with TRBJ2-7; 7 positions agree with TRBD1. The germline V gene has CDR1 LNHDA and CDR2 SQIVND (reference sequence). Trimming removed 3 bases from V and 0 bases from J; junction bases left unmatched: 5. This CDR3 has 15 amino acids. The CDR3 loop reads CASSITGDLSYEQYF. CDR3 bases: TGTGCCAGTAGTATCACAGGGGACCTCTCCTACGAGCAGTACTTC. Based on the CDR3 plus reference TRBV19 and TRBJ2-7, the full variable domain is DGGITQSPKYLFRKEGQNVTLSCEQNLNHDAMYWYRQDPGQGLRLIYYSQIVNDFQKGDIAEGYSVSREKKESFPLTVTSAQKNPTAFYLCASSITGDLSYEQYFGPGTRLTVT.

This clonotype has a handful of counts. The genes are TRBV19 and TRBJ2-7; tentatively, D is TRBD2 (5 bases). Germline loops: CDR1 LNHDA, CDR2 SQIVND (reference sequence). The CDR3 spans 13 residues. Trimming took 7 bases from V and 5 from J, leaving 15 bases between them. The CDR3 DNA reads as TGTGCCAGTACCCCCGGTCGAGGGAACGAGCAGTACTTC. This codes for CASTPGRGNEQYF. Using reference TRBV19 and TRBJ2-7 for the parts outside the CDR3, the full variable domain is DGGITQSPKYLFRKEGQNVTLSCEQNLNHDAMYWYRQDPGQGLRLIYYSQIVNDFQKGDIAEGYSVSREKKESFPLTVTSAQKNPTAFYLCASTPGRGNEQYFGPGTRLTVT.

This clonotype is classed as medium-sized. This chain uses TRBV29-1 with TRBJ2-1; D might be TRBD1 or TRBD2, each matching 6 bases. V was shortened by 3 bases and J by 5 bases, with 14 bases between the two germline ends. This CDR3 contains 14 residues. Germline values: CDR1 SQVTM, CDR2 ANQGSEA. The CDR3 is CSVETGGADNEQFF. In DNA form, the CDR3 reads TGCAGCGTTGAGACCGGGGGCGCTGACAATGAGCAGTTCTTC.

Judged by abundance, this clonotype is medium-sized. The genes are TRBV19 and TRBJ1-1; 7 positions agree with TRBD1. Trimming cost V 5 bases and J 4 bases; bases outside gene matches: 7. This CDR3 spans 14 amino acids. The V gene's germline CDR1 is LNHDA and CDR2 SQIVND (reference sequence). As DNA, the CDR3 is TGTGCCAGTAGTCATCGTACAGGGGCCACTGAAGCTTTCTTT. Its translation is CASSHRTGATEAFF.

This clonotype is labeled as large (0.1 to 1%). V usage is TRBV28 and J usage is TRBJ2-1; D might be TRBD2 (5 bases). Germline CDR1 is MDHEN and CDR2 is SYDVKM. Trimming removed 7 bases from V and 2 bases from J, with 9 bases in between. The CDR3 has 13 amino acids. The CDR3 DNA follows: TGTGCCAGCACCGCCGGGGCCTACAATGAGCAGTTCTTC. Amino acids: CASTAGAYNEQFF.

In its sample, this clonotype is large (0.1 to 1%). J is TRBJ1-1 and V is TRBV27, with TRBD1 matching over 9 bases. Per the germline V gene, CDR1 is MNHEY and CDR2 is SMNVEV (reference sequence). V dropped 5 bases and J dropped 0; count of bases not matched to a gene: 4. The CDR3 extends over 15 amino acids. The CDR3 region has the DNA TGTGCCAGCAGTCTGACAGGGGGTATGAACACTGAAGCTTTCTTT. This sequence encodes CASSLTGGMNTEAFF.